The 3 T cell receptor beta chains presented below share a single source sample, sequenced in a study of shared clonotypes between healthy human individuals. The method was immunoSEQ multiplex PCR; TCRdb's version includes in-frame clones alone and lacks a portion of them. The sample yields around 1.4 million clones, less than 99% seen once. Sequencing was carried out using naive CD4+ T cells sorted from blood. The subset denotes: CD45RA+ positively selected. All receptors derive from a man in his thirties or forties in good health.

This clone was detected once. The rearrangement links TRBV2 to TRBJ2-2; maybe TRBD2 (5 bases). Germline lookup yields CDR1 SNHLY and CDR2 FYNNEI. Trimming stripped 10 bases from V and 1 base from J, with 16 bases between. This CDR3 is 15 amino acids long. CDR3 sequence: CANSELAGNTGELFF. CDR3 in DNA: TGTGCCAACTCAGAGCTAGCCGGGAACACCGGGGAGCTGTTTTTT.

The chain combines TRBV7-9 with TRBJ2-1; 8 bases line up with TRBD2. CDR1 and CDR2 (germline): SEHNR, FQNEAQ (reference sequence). V lost 5 bases to trimming and J lost 8 bases; unmatched junction nucleotides: 5. The CDR3 runs to 13 residues. The CDR3 DNA follows: TGTGCCAGCAGCGAAGGGACTAGAGATGAGCAGTTCTTC. Protein: CASSEGTRDEQFF.

This chain joins TRBV14 and TRBJ2-6; 7 bases are a match to TRBD2. The germline V gene encodes CDR1 SGHDN and CDR2 FVKESK. There are 16 residues in the CDR3. Germline trimming cut 1 base from V and 1 base from J; bases unmatched to any gene: 1. This chain's CDR3 is CASSQAGGSGANVLTF. The CDR3 nucleotides read TGTGCCAGCAGCCAAGCGGGGGGATCTGGGGCCAACGTCCTGACTTTC.